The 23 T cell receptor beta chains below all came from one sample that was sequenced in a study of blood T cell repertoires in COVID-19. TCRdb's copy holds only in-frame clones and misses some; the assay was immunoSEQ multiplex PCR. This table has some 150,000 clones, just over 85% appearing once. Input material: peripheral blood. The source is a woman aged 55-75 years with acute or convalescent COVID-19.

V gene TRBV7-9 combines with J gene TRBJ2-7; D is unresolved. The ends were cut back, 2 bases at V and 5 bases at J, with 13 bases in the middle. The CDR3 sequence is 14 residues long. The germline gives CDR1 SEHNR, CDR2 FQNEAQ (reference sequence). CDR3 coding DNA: TGTGCCAGCAGCTTAAGACACTTAAGACACGAGCAGTACTTC. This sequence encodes CASSLRHLRHEQYF.

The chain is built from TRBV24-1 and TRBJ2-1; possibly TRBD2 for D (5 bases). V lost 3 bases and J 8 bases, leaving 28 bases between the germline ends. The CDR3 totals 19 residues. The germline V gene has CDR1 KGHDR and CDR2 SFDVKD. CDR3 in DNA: TGTGCCACCAGTGATCGGTATAAAAGAGGGCCTCAACAAGGCGATGAGCAGTTCTTC. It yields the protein CATSDRYKRGPQQGDEQFF.

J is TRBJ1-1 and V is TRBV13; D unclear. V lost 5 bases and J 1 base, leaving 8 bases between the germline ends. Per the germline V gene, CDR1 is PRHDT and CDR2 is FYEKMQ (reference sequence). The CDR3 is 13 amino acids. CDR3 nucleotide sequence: TGTGCCAGCAGCCCCCGGGGGAACACTGAAGCTTTCTTT. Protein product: CASSPRGNTEAFF. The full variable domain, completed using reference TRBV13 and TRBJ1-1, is AAGVIQSPRHLIKEKRETATLKCYPIPRHDTVYWYQQGPGQDPQFLISFYEKMQSDKGSIPDRFSAQQFSDYHSELNMSSLELGDSALYFCASSPRGNTEAFFGQGTRLTVV.

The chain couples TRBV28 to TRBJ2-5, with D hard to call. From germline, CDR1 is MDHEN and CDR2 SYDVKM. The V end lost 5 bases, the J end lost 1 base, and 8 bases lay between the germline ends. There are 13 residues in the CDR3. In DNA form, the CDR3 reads TGTGCCAGCAGTACGGGTCGCCAAGAGACCCAGTACTTC. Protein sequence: CASSTGRQETQYF.

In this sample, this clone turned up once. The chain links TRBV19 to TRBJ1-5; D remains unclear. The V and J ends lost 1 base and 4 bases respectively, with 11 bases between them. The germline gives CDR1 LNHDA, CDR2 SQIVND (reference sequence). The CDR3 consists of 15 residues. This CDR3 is CASSIGETENQPQHF. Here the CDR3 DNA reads TGTGCCAGTAGTATAGGCGAAACAGAGAATCAGCCCCAGCATTTT.

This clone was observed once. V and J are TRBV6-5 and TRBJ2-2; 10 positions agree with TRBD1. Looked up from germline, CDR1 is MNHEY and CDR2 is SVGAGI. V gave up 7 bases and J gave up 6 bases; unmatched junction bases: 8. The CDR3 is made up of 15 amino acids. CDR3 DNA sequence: TGTGCCAGCACCAAGACAGGGGGCGCGTCCGGGGAGCTGTTTTTT. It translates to CASTKTGGASGELFF.

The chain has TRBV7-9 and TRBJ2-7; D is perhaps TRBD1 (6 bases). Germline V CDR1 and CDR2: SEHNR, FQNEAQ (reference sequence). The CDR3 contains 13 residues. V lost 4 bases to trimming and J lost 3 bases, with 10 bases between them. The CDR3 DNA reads TGTGCCAGCAGCTACGGACAGTACTACGAGCAGTACTTC. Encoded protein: CASSYGQYYEQYF.

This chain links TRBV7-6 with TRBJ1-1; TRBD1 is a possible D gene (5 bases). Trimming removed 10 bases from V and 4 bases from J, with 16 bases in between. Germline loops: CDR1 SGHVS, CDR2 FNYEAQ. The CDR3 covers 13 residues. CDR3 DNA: TGTGCCACTGGGTGGGGCGGAACCACTGAAGCTTTCTTT. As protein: CATGWGGTTEAFF.

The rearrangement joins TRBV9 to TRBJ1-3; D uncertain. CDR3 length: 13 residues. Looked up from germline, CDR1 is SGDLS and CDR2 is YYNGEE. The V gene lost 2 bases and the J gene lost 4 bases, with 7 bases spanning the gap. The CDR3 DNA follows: TGTGCCAGCAGCGTCAGGCCCGGAAACACCATATATTTT. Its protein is CASSVRPGNTIYF.

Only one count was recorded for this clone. CDR3 in DNA: TGTGCCAGTAGTATAAGACCGGGACAAATCTACGAGCAGTACTTC. Translating it yields CASSIRPGQIYEQYF. The chain employs TRBV19 and TRBJ2-7; possibly TRBD1 for D (6 bases). V was pared by 2 bases and J by 3 bases, with 14 bases between. Germline CDR1 LNHDA, CDR2 SQIVND (reference sequence). The CDR3 totals 15 residues.

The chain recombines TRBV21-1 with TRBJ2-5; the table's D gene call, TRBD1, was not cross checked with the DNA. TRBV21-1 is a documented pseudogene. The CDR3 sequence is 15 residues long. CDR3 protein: CASSRIQGAVETQYF. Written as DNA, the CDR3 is TGTGCCAGCAGCAGAATCCAGGGGGCGGTGGAGACCCAGTACTTC.

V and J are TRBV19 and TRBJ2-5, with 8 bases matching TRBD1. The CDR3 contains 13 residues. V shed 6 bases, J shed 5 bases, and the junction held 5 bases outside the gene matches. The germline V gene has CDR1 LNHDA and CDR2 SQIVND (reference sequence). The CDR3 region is CASRDRGRETQYF. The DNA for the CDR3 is TGTGCCAGTAGAGACAGGGGTAGGGAGACCCAGTACTTC. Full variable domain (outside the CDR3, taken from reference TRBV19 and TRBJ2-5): DGGITQSPKYLFRKEGQNVTLSCEQNLNHDAMYWYRQDPGQGLRLIYYSQIVNDFQKGDIAEGYSVSREKKESFPLTVTSAQKNPTAFYLCASRDRGRETQYFGPGTRLLVL.

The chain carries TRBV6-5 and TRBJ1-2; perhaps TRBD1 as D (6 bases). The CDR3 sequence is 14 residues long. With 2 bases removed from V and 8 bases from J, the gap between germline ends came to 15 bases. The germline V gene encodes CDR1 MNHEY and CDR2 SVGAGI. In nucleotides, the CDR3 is TGTGCCAGCAGTTACCTCGGGGGGGGGCAGGGCTACACCTTC. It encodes CASSYLGGGQGYTF.

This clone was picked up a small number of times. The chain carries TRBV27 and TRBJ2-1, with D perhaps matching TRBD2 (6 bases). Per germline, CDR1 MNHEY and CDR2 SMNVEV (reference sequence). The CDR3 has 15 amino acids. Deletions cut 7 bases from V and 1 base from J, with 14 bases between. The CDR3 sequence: CASIRSGGSYNEQFF. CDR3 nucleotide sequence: TGTGCCAGCATCCGTAGCGGTGGTTCCTACAATGAGCAGTTCTTC.

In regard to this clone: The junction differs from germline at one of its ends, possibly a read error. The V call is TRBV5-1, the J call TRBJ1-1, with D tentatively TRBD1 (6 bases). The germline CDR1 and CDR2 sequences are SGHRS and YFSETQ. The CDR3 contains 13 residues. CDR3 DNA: TGCGCCAGCAGCTTGACAGGGAACCCTGAAGCTTTCTTT. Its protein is CASSLTGNPEAFF.

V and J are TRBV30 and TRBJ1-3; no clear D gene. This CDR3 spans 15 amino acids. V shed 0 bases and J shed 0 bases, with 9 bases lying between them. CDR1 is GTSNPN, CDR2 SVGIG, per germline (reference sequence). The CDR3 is CAWSVRVSSGNTIYF. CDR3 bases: TGTGCCTGGAGTGTCCGCGTGAGCTCTGGAAACACCATATATTTT.

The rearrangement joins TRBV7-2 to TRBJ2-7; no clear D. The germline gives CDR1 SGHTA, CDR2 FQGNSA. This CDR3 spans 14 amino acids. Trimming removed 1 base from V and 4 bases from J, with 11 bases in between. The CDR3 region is CASSLEESRYEQYF. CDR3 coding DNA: TGTGCCAGCAGCTTAGAAGAGTCGCGATACGAGCAGTACTTC.

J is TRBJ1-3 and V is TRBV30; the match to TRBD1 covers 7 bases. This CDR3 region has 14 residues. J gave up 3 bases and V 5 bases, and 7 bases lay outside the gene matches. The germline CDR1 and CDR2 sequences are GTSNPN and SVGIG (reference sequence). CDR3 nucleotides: TGTGCCTGGGGGGACAGCTTGCTTGGAAACACCATATATTTT. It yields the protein CAWGDSLLGNTIYF.

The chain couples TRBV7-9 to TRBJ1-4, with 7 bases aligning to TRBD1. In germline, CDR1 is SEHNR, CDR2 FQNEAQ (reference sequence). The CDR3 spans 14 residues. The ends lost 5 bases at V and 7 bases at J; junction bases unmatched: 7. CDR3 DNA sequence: TGTGCCAGCAGCGTAGGGGGCGGCTTTGAAAAACTGTTTTTT. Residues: CASSVGGGFEKLFF.

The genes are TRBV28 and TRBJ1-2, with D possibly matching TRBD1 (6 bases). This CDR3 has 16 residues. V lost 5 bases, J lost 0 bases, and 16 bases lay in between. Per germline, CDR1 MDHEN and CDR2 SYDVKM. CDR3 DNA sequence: TGTGCCAGCAGTGCAGGGGACCCAATATCTAACTATGGCTACACCTTC. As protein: CASSAGDPISNYGYTF.

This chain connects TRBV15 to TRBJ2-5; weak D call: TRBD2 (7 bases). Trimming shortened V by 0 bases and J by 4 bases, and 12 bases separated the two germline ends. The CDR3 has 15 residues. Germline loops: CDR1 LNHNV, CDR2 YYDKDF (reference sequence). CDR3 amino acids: CATSRDLGGRETQYF. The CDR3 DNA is TGTGCCACCAGCAGAGATCTGGGGGGGCGAGAGACCCAGTACTTC.

The CDR3 region has the DNA TGCGCCAGCAGCCAAGATCTTTTAATAGCGGGGGGTCAAAATGAGCAGTTCTTC. Its translation: CASSQDLLIAGGQNEQFF. The V gene is TRBV4-3, the J gene TRBJ2-1, with 10 bases lining up with TRBD2. Germline V gene lookup returns CDR1 LGHNA and CDR2 YSLEER. This CDR3 has 18 amino acids. J lost 7 bases, V lost 0 bases, and 12 bases had no gene match.

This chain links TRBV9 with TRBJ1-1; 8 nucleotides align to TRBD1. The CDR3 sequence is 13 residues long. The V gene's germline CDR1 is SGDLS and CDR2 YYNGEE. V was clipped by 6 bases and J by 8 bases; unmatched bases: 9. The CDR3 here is CASKTGEGREAFF. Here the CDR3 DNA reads TGTGCCAGCAAGACAGGGGAGGGTAGGGAAGCTTTCTTT.